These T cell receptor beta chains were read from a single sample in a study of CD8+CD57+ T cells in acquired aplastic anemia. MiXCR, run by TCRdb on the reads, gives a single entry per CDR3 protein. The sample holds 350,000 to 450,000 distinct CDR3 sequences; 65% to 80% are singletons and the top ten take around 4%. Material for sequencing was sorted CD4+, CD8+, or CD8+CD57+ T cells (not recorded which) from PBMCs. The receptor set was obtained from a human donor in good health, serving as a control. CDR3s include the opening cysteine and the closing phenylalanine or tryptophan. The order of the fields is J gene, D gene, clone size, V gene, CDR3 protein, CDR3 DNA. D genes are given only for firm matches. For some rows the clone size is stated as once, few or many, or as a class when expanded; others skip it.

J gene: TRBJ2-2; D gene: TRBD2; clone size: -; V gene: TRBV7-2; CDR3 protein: CASSCELAGGTLFF; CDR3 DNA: TGTGCCAGCAGTTGCGAGCTGGCGGGAGGGACGCTGTTTTTT
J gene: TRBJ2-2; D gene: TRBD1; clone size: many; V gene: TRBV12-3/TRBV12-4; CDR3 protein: CASSLGDRDTGELFF; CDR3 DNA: TGTGCCAGCAGTTTAGGGGACAGGGACACCGGGGAGCTGTTTTTT
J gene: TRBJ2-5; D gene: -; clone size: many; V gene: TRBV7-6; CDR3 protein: CASTHTGETQYF; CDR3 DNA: TGTGCCAGCACCCATACGGGGGAGACCCAGTACTTC
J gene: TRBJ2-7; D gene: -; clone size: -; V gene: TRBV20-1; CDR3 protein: CSARGLRASSYEQYF; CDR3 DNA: TGCAGTGCTAGAGGGCTCAGGGCTAGTTCCTACGAGCAGTACTTC
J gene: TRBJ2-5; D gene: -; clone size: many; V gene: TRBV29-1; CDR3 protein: CSVTIPQETQYF; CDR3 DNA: TGCAGCGTTACGATCCCTCAAGAGACCCAGTACTTC
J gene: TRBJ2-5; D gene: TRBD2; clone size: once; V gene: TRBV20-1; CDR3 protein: CSASRGTSGGGMETQYF; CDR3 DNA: TGCAGTGCTAGCCGCGGGACTAGCGGGGGGGGGATGGAGACCCAGTACTTC
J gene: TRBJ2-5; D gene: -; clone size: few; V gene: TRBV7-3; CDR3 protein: CASSTGGVGETQYF; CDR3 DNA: TGTGCCAGCAGCACCGGAGGGGTTGGGGAGACCCAGTACTTC
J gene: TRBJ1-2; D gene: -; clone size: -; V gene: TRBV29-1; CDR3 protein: CSAVGEGGSQPQPF; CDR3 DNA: TGCAGTGCTGTAGGGGAGGGGGGTAGTCAGCCCCAGCCTTTC
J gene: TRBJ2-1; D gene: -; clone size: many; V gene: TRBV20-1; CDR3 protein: CSASPDREGEQFF; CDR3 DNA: TGCAGTGCTAGTCCGGACAGGGAGGGTGAGCAGTTCTTC
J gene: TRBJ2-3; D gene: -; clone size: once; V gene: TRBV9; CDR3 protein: CASSVGGSADTQYF; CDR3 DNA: TGTGCCAGCAGCGTAGGGGGGAGCGCAGATACGCAGTATTTT